These 27 T cell receptor beta chains share one sample of origin, sequenced in a study of control samples from healthy donors and cancer patients. Libraries were prepared by immunoSEQ multiplex PCR; TCRdb keeps only in-frame clonotypes and omits some of them. There are fewer than 100,000 clones in the sample; almost 85% occur only once, and around 10% lies in the top ten. The source material was blood. The receptors shown here come from a woman aged 55-75 years in good health.

V and J are TRBV15 and TRBJ2-1; D is unclear. This CDR3 spans 13 amino acids. Trimming left V 0 bases short and J 7 bases short, with 7 bases between. CDR1 and CDR2 (germline): LNHNV, YYDKDF (reference sequence). The CDR3 region is CATSRDRQNEQFF. The CDR3 nucleotides are TGTGCCACCAGCAGAGATCGCCAGAATGAGCAGTTCTTC.

This clone has just a few counts. The chain joins TRBV6-2 or TRBV6-3 to TRBJ1-1; D call uncertain. The ends were cut back, 5 bases at V and 5 bases at J, with 6 bases in the middle. Germline V gives CDR1 MNHEY, CDR2 SVGEGT. The CDR3 consists of 11 residues. The CDR3 nucleotides are TGTGCCAGCAGTCTTGGAACTGAAGCTTTCTTT. It encodes CASSLGTEAFF.

The CDR3 here is CASGLATTLEAFF. The CDR3 DNA follows: TGTGCTAGTGGTTTGGCCACTACTTTGGAAGCTTTCTTT. The chain is built from TRBV12-5 and TRBJ1-1, with D uncertain. The CDR3 consists of 13 residues. CDR1 and CDR2 (germline): LGHNT, FRNRAP. Trimming took 1 base from V and 8 from J, leaving 11 bases between them.

The genes are TRBV19 and TRBJ1-2; no reliable D call. The CDR3 has 13 amino acids. With 6 bases removed from V and 8 bases from J, the gap between germline ends came to 16 bases. CDR1 and CDR2 from the germline V gene are LNHDA and SQIVND (reference sequence). The CDR3 sequence is CASSPNIVLGYTF. CDR3 bases: TGTGCCAGTAGCCCGAACATAGTATTGGGCTACACCTTC.

The rearrangement links TRBV12-3 or TRBV12-4 to TRBJ2-5, with D tentatively TRBD2 (5 bases). This CDR3 is built from 12 residues. Deletions cut 5 bases from V and 6 bases from J, with 10 bases between. The CDR3 spells CASSVGSKTQYF. Written as DNA, the CDR3 is TGTGCCAGCAGTGTAGGGAGCAAGACCCAGTACTTC.

The rearrangement links TRBV5-1 to TRBJ1-1; 7 positions match TRBD1. The germline V gene encodes CDR1 SGHRS and CDR2 YFSETQ. This CDR3 is built from 14 residues. With V trimmed by 4 bases and J by 4 bases, 7 bases remained unmatched. CDR3 loop: CASSVTGISTEAFF. The CDR3, as DNA: TGCGCCAGCAGCGTGACAGGGATAAGCACTGAAGCTTTCTTT.

The rearrangement uses TRBV12-3 or TRBV12-4 and TRBJ1-5; D possibly corresponds to TRBD1 (6 bases). The CDR3 is 13 residues long. Deletions cut 7 bases from V and 4 bases from J, with 11 bases between. CDR3 nucleotides: TGTGCCAGCACCATGGGGGCTAATCAGCCCCAGCATTTT. It encodes CASTMGANQPQHF.

V and J are TRBV5-4 and TRBJ2-7; D gene unclear. This CDR3 is 15 amino acids long. The V end was cut by 4 bases, the J end by 0 bases, with 14 bases between. The germline V gene encodes CDR1 SGHNT and CDR2 YYREEE (reference sequence). The CDR3 is CASSERDLTSYEQYF. Here the CDR3 DNA reads TGTGCCAGCAGCGAGAGAGACCTTACCTCCTACGAGCAGTACTTC.

The chain has TRBV19 and TRBJ2-1; TRBD1 aligns across 10 bases. CDR3 length: 17 amino acids. The junction had 9 bases not matched to a gene; V was cut back by 3 bases and J by 4 bases. Germline V gene data show CDR1 as LNHDA and CDR2 as SQIVND (reference sequence). The CDR3 bases are TGTGCCAGTAGTATCGGACAGGGGGGCTTCGCATACAATGAGCAGTTCTTC. Translating gives CASSIGQGGFAYNEQFF.

V is TRBV6-1 and J is TRBJ1-2, with D maybe TRBD1 (5 bases). This CDR3 spans 15 amino acids. The germline CDR1 and CDR2 sequences are MNHNS and SASEGT. Trimming pared 3 bases from V and 4 bases from J, leaving 15 bases between. CDR3 DNA sequence: TGTGCCAGCAGTGACCTCCCCGGGGGGGGCTATGGCTACACCTTC. Translation: CASSDLPGGGYGYTF.

V is TRBV3-1 (or the pseudogene TRBV3-2) and J is TRBJ2-1; TRBD2 agrees at 8 bases. From germline, CDR1 is LGHDT and CDR2 YNNKEL (reference sequence). With V trimmed by 4 bases and J by 0 bases, 2 bases remained unmatched. This CDR3 spans 15 amino acids. CDR3: CASSLAGSSYNEQFF. As DNA, the CDR3 is TGTGCCAGCAGCCTAGCGGGGAGCTCCTACAATGAGCAGTTCTTC.

V is TRBV6-5 and J is TRBJ2-3, with D possibly matching TRBD1 (6 bases). There are 16 residues in the CDR3. V dropped 0 bases and J dropped 4 bases, with 14 bases sitting between them. Germline CDR1 is MNHEY and CDR2 is SVGAGI. The CDR3 coding sequence is TGTGCCAGCAGTTACTCGTGGGGGCGAGGCGCAGATACGCAGTATTTT. Translated: CASSYSWGRGADTQYF.

This clone appeared once. J is TRBJ2-7 and V is TRBV7-9, with D perhaps matching TRBD1 or TRBD2 (5 bases each). CDR1 is SEHNR, CDR2 FQNEAQ, per germline (reference sequence). The CDR3 has 14 residues. V gave up 5 bases and J gave up 2 bases, with 13 bases separating them. For the CDR3, the DNA is TGTGCCAGCAGCCCCGAGGGGCCAACCTACGAGCAGTACTTC. It encodes CASSPEGPTYEQYF.

The rearrangement links TRBV6-5 to TRBJ2-2; weak D call: TRBD2 (5 bases). Germline values: CDR1 MNHEY, CDR2 SVGAGI. The V gene lost 7 bases and the J gene lost 3 bases, with 6 bases spanning the gap. CDR3 size: 12 residues. Here the CDR3 DNA reads TGTGCCAGCACCGGGGACACCGGGGAGCTGTTTTTT. Its translation is CASTGDTGELFF.

V usage is TRBV10-2 and J usage is TRBJ1-5, with D unresolved. The germline V gene has CDR1 WSHSY and CDR2 SAAADI. Trimming left V 2 bases short and J 1 base short, with 6 bases between. The CDR3 is 14 amino acids. The DNA of the CDR3 is TGCGCCAGCAGTGAGAACGGCAGCAATCAGCCCCAGCATTTT. It codes for CASSENGSNQPQHF.

The CDR3 sequence: CASSSGDTYEQYF. As DNA, the CDR3 is TGCGCCAGCTCTTCAGGGGACACCTACGAGCAGTACTTC. This chain links TRBV5-1 with TRBJ2-7; TRBD1 is a possible D gene (6 bases). Trimming shortened V by 7 bases and J by 2 bases, and 13 bases separated the two germline ends. Looked up from germline, CDR1 is SGHRS and CDR2 is YFSETQ. The CDR3 contains 13 residues.

This clone was found once. The chain combines TRBV28 with TRBJ2-7; 14 bases are a match to TRBD2. Looked up from germline, CDR1 is MDHEN and CDR2 is SYDVKM. The CDR3 has 16 residues. J lost 7 bases, V lost 2 bases, and 7 bases had no gene match. CDR3 region: CASSLAGLAGVREQYF. DNA for the CDR3: TGTGCCAGCAGTTTAGCGGGACTAGCGGGAGTTAGGGAGCAGTACTTC.

This clone has just a few counts. J is TRBJ1-4 and V is TRBV5-4; the D is unclear. The germline gives CDR1 SGHNT, CDR2 YYREEE (reference sequence). Trimming stripped 0 bases from V and 0 bases from J, with 6 bases between. CDR3 length: 15 amino acids. In DNA, the CDR3 is TGTGCCAGCAGCTTGGGGAGACCAACTAATGAAAAACTGTTTTTT. Translating it yields CASSLGRPTNEKLFF.

The chain recombines TRBV6-5 with TRBJ1-3; TRBD1 might be the D (5 bases). The germline gives CDR1 MNHEY, CDR2 SVGAGI. The CDR3 loop spans 14 amino acids. V lost 6 bases and J lost 4, with 13 bases in between. CDR3 nucleotide sequence: TGTGCCAGCAGGCAGGGAAGGCAGGGAAACACCATATATTTT. Translated, it gives CASRQGRQGNTIYF.

The sample holds many counts of this clone. The V and J genes are TRBV27 and TRBJ1-6; 9 positions match TRBD1. V dropped 2 bases and J dropped 8; count of bases not matched to a gene: 10. CDR1 and CDR2 from the germline V gene are MNHEY and SMNVEV (reference sequence). This CDR3 contains 17 residues. The CDR3 region is CASSLGEQGAYHSPLHF. The DNA for the CDR3 is TGTGCCAGCAGTTTAGGGGAACAGGGGGCCTACCATTCACCCCTCCACTTT.

This chain joins TRBV29-1 and TRBJ2-1; D might be TRBD2 (5 bases). Germline-derived CDR1 and CDR2 are SQVTM and ANQGSEA. The CDR3 runs 11 residues. V lost 7 bases and J 9 bases, leaving 13 bases between the germline ends. Here the CDR3 DNA reads TGCAGCGGTTACAAGGCGGGTGAGCAGTTCTTC. It translates to CSGYKAGEQFF.

The chain links TRBV6-5 to TRBJ2-2; no firm D call. V lost 6 bases and J lost 1, with 6 bases in between. This CDR3 has 13 amino acids. Germline lookup yields CDR1 MNHEY and CDR2 SVGAGI. In DNA, the CDR3 is TGTGCCAGCAGGGCGCAGAACACCGGGGAGCTGTTTTTT. Translation: CASRAQNTGELFF.

This clone is a singleton in its sample. This chain's CDR3 is CASSGTRYTEAFF. The CDR3 DNA sequence: TGTGCCAGTAGCGGGACAAGATACACTGAAGCTTTCTTT. The chain is built from TRBV19 and TRBJ1-1; weak D call: TRBD1 (6 bases). V lost 6 bases to trimming and J lost 3 bases, with 11 bases between them. Per the germline V gene, CDR1 is LNHDA and CDR2 is SQIVND (reference sequence). The CDR3 totals 13 residues. The entire variable domain, with the rest obtained from reference TRBV19 and TRBJ1-1, is as follows: DGGITQSPKYLFRKEGQNVTLSCEQNLNHDAMYWYRQDPGQGLRLIYYSQIVNDFQKGDIAEGYSVSREKKESFPLTVTSAQKNPTAFYLCASSGTRYTEAFFGQGTRLTVV.

This sequence joins TRBV6-5 and TRBJ1-6; a weak D match, TRBD1 (5 bases). Looked up from germline, CDR1 is MNHEY and CDR2 is SVGAGI. This CDR3 comprises 14 residues. The V gene lost 9 bases and the J gene lost 7 bases, with 16 bases spanning the gap. CDR3 sequence reads: CASSEGLSNSPLHF. The CDR3 DNA sequence: TGTGCCAGTTCAGAGGGACTGAGCAATTCACCCCTCCACTTT.

This clone was detected once. The CDR3 sequence is CASRSASGAYNEQFF. In DNA form, the CDR3 reads TGTGCCAGCAGGAGTGCTAGCGGGGCCTACAATGAGCAGTTCTTC. V gene TRBV28 combines with J gene TRBJ2-1; 9 bases align to TRBD2. The CDR3 has 15 residues. V shed 6 bases and J 2 bases; nucleotides not matched to a gene: 5. Germline V gene lookup returns CDR1 MDHEN and CDR2 SYDVKM.

This clone occurred once. CDR3 sequence (DNA): TGTGCCAGCGGGGGCCGAACAGATACGCAGTATTTT. Translation gives CASGGRTDTQYF. This chain uses TRBV7-6 with TRBJ2-3; a weak D match, TRBD1 (6 bases). Per the germline V gene, CDR1 is SGHVS and CDR2 is FNYEAQ. CDR3 length equals 12 residues. V was shortened by 8 bases and J by 3 bases, with 9 bases between the two germline ends.

V and J are TRBV27 and TRBJ1-4; weak D call: TRBD1 (6 bases). CDR1 and CDR2 from the germline V gene are MNHEY and SMNVEV (reference sequence). This CDR3 region has 14 residues. The V end was cut by 2 bases, the J end by 8 bases, with 12 bases between. The CDR3: CASSLRGAREKLFF. The CDR3 bases are TGTGCCAGCAGTTTACGGGGGGCGCGAGAAAAACTGTTTTTT.